A single sample is the source of the 27 T cell receptor beta chains below, sequenced in a study of blood T cell repertoires in COVID-19 (dated by TCRdb to about 2020). Library preparation used the immunoSEQ multiplex PCR assay. The immuneACCESS repertoire file appears here via TCRdb, limited to in-frame rearrangements. These files lack a portion of the clones; in checked studies, under half of the deficit traces to unresolved V genes, and the cause of the others is not known. The sample table shows approximately 42,000 clones, and around 76% are seen once. In total, the top ten clones hold roughly a quarter of the sample. The sequencing input was peripheral blood. These receptors all come from a man at least 80 years old with acute or convalescent COVID-19.

The rearrangement joins TRBV5-1 to TRBJ1-1; 10 bases line up with TRBD1. The trim removed 7 bases at V and 4 bases at J, leaving 7 bases unmatched. CDR3 size: 14 residues. Germline CDR1 reads SGHRS; CDR2 reads YFSETQ. Here the CDR3 DNA reads TGCGCCAGCGGGACAGGGGTTGGCGGCACTGAAGCTTTCTTT. Encoded protein: CASGTGVGGTEAFF.

The genes are TRBV5-8 and TRBJ2-3; TRBD2 is a possible D gene (7 bases). Looked up from germline, CDR1 is SGHTS and CDR2 is YDEGEE. V was pared by 5 bases and J by 3 bases, with 22 bases between. The CDR3 loop spans 17 amino acids. In DNA form, the CDR3 reads TGTGCCAGCAGTTTTGTTCTCCGGGGGGCCGGTACAGATACGCAGTATTTT. As protein: CASSFVLRGAGTDTQYF.

This clone appeared once. The gene calls are TRBV5-1 and TRBJ2-7; no clear D. This CDR3 contains 15 residues. Deletions cut 3 bases from V and 1 base from J, with 14 bases between. Per the germline V gene, CDR1 is SGHRS and CDR2 is YFSETQ. CDR3 sequence (DNA): TGCGCCAGCAGCTCTCAGTTGCCCGGGTCCTACGAGCAGTACTTC. It specifies CASSSQLPGSYEQYF.

The rearrangement links TRBV6-5 to TRBJ1-1, with TRBD1 as a possible D gene (5 bases). This CDR3 comprises 14 residues. V was pared by 2 bases and J by 8 bases, with 15 bases between. Germline CDR1 is MNHEY and CDR2 is SVGAGI. The CDR3 protein is CASSYDLVGGEAFF. DNA for the CDR3: TGTGCCAGCAGTTACGACCTCGTGGGGGGGGAAGCTTTCTTT.

In the case of this clone: Mismatch with germline at one junction end may stem from a read error. The genes are TRBV7-9 and TRBJ2-5; no firm D call. This CDR3 is built from 12 residues. CDR1 is SEHNR and CDR2 is FQNEAQ in the germline V gene (reference sequence). CDR3 bases: TGTGCCAGCAGCTTAGCGCAAGAGGCCCAGTACTTC. Translation: CASSLAQEAQYF.

This chain links TRBV19 with TRBJ2-2, with D uncertain. V was pared by 5 bases and J by 5 bases, with 6 bases between. This CDR3 has 12 amino acids. Germline V gene lookup returns CDR1 LNHDA and CDR2 SQIVND (reference sequence). CDR3 region: CASSFITGELFF. The DNA of the CDR3 is TGTGCCAGTAGTTTTATAACCGGGGAGCTGTTTTTT.

The genes are TRBV19 and TRBJ1-5, with 8 nucleotides matching TRBD1. The CDR3 has 16 amino acids. The J segment lost 5 bases and the V segment lost 1 base, leaving 7 bases of the junction unmatched. Germline loops: CDR1 LNHDA, CDR2 SQIVND (reference sequence). The CDR3 here is CASSIVTGARDQPQHF. CDR3 DNA: TGTGCCAGTAGTATAGTGACAGGGGCACGAGATCAGCCCCAGCATTTT.

The CDR3 region has the DNA TGTGCCAGCAGTTTGATGAGGGACACTGAAGCTTTCTTT. Its translation is CASSLMRDTEAFF. The chain is built from TRBV28 and TRBJ1-1; no reliable D call. CDR1 is MDHEN, CDR2 SYDVKM, per germline. The CDR3 runs 13 residues. With 3 bases removed from V and 3 bases from J, the gap between germline ends came to 8 bases.

This sequence joins TRBV5-1 and TRBJ2-7, with 7 bases fitting TRBD1. Germline V gene sequence: CDR1 SGHRS, CDR2 YFSETQ. Unmatched junction bases numbered 10, after V lost 4 bases and J lost 0 bases. The length of the CDR3 is 16 residues. The DNA for the CDR3 is TGCGCCAGCAGCCTAGGGACAGTCCAAAGCTCCTACGAGCAGTACTTC. This translates into CASSLGTVQSSYEQYF.

This clone occurred a few times. The chain links TRBV29-1 to TRBJ2-5; tentatively, D is TRBD2 (6 bases). The length of the CDR3 is 11 residues. V lost 4 bases and J lost 5, with 8 bases in between. The germline gives CDR1 SQVTM, CDR2 ANQGSEA. CDR3 amino acids: CSVGGEETQYF. Here the CDR3 DNA reads TGCAGCGTTGGCGGGGAGGAGACCCAGTACTTC.

This chain connects TRBV2 to TRBJ2-7; tentative D call: TRBD1 (5 bases). CDR1 SNHLY and CDR2 FYNNEI come from the germline V gene. The CDR3 contains 13 residues. Trimming shortened V by 6 bases and J by 3 bases, and 12 bases separated the two germline ends. The CDR3 here is CASRVGRFYEQYF. The CDR3 DNA reads TGTGCCAGCAGAGTGGGGCGGTTCTACGAGCAGTACTTC.

The rearrangement uses TRBV7-3 and TRBJ2-3, with 9 bases lining up with TRBD1. The CDR3 loop spans 18 amino acids. The junction had 12 bases not matched to a gene; V was cut back by 5 bases and J by 0 bases. Germline V CDR1 and CDR2: SGHTA, FQGTGA. The CDR3 protein is CASSLTLLQGASTDTQYF. DNA of the CDR3: TGTGCCAGCAGCCTGACTCTACTACAGGGGGCTAGCACAGATACGCAGTATTTT.

The gene calls are TRBV7-3 and TRBJ2-2; 7 positions agree with TRBD1. The CDR3 sequence is 15 residues long. Germline CDR1 is SGHTA and CDR2 is FQGTGA. J was trimmed by 5 bases and V by 3 bases; bases with no gene match: 6. The CDR3 loop is CASSLVQGSTGELFF. CDR3 DNA sequence: TGTGCCAGCAGCTTGGTACAGGGGAGTACCGGGGAGCTGTTTTTT.

The rearrangement links TRBV7-9 to TRBJ1-2, with 10 bases matching TRBD1. Germline V gives CDR1 SEHNR, CDR2 FQNEAQ (reference sequence). The trim removed 6 bases at V and 7 bases at J, leaving 11 bases unmatched. The CDR3 sequence is 15 residues long. CDR3 region: CASSSWTGGLFGYTF. CDR3 nucleotide sequence: TGTGCCAGCAGTTCGTGGACAGGGGGATTGTTTGGCTACACCTTC.

This chain connects TRBV11-2 to TRBJ2-3; D remains ambiguous. The CDR3 runs to 13 residues. Between the trimmed V and J ends, which lost 0 bases and 4 bases, there was a span of 5 bases. The germline gives CDR1 SGHAT, CDR2 FQNNGV. DNA for the CDR3: TGTGCCAGCAGCTTAGATCGTGCAGATACGCAGTATTTT. This sequence encodes CASSLDRADTQYF.

This chain uses TRBV14 with TRBJ2-7; 11 nucleotides line up with TRBD1. Per the germline V gene, CDR1 is SGHDN and CDR2 is FVKESK. Trimming at V came to 0 bases and at J to 2 bases, leaving 9 bases not matched to a gene. CDR3 size: 18 residues. CDR3 in DNA: TGTGCCAGCAGCCAAGACCTGGACAGGGGGCTACCTACCTACGAGCAGTACTTC. Residues: CASSQDLDRGLPTYEQYF.

This clone was seen a handful of times. The V gene is TRBV28, the J gene TRBJ2-7; 11 bases match TRBD2. V gave up 1 base and J gave up 0 bases; unmatched junction bases: 2. Per the germline V gene, CDR1 is MDHEN and CDR2 is SYDVKM. This CDR3 comprises 16 residues. The CDR3 sequence: CASSLSGLADSYEQYF. The CDR3 bases are TGTGCCAGCAGTTTATCGGGACTAGCGGACTCCTACGAGCAGTACTTC.

This clone has just a few counts. The chain carries TRBV5-1 and TRBJ1-1; no clear D. Germline V gene lookup returns CDR1 SGHRS and CDR2 YFSETQ. The CDR3 is made up of 15 amino acids. V shed 0 bases and J shed 0 bases, with 9 bases lying between them. CDR3 coding DNA: TGCGCCAGCAGCTTGGGCGACACGCTGAACACTGAAGCTTTCTTT. Translation gives CASSLGDTLNTEAFF.

The chain is built from TRBV6-5 and TRBJ1-3; unclear D gene. This CDR3 comprises 14 residues. Germline V lookup: CDR1 MNHEY, CDR2 SVGAGI. V lost 0 bases and J 4 bases, leaving 7 bases between the germline ends. The CDR3 protein is CASSYSGRGNTIYF. The DNA of the CDR3 is TGTGCCAGCAGTTACTCGGGCAGGGGAAACACCATATATTTT.

The V call is TRBV19, the J call TRBJ1-1, with D tentatively TRBD1 (6 bases). V was shortened by 3 bases and J by 6 bases, with 14 bases between the two germline ends. This CDR3 has 14 amino acids. Germline V lookup: CDR1 LNHDA, CDR2 SQIVND (reference sequence). CDR3: CASSIQGLAAEAFF. CDR3 nucleotide sequence: TGTGCCAGTAGTATCCAGGGGTTGGCGGCTGAAGCTTTCTTT.

This clone was counted a single time. The chain combines TRBV6-5 with TRBJ1-2, with a tentative D call TRBD1 (5 bases). The CDR3 sequence is 13 residues long. Between the trimmed V and J ends, which lost 2 bases and 8 bases, there was a span of 12 bases. Germline V CDR1 and CDR2: MNHEY, SVGAGI. CDR3 residues: CASSYTRTRGYTF. CDR3 nucleotides: TGTGCCAGCAGTTACACCCGGACAAGAGGCTACACCTTC.

This clone was seen a few times. J is TRBJ2-7 and V is TRBV7-9, with TRBD1 identical over 8 bases. Germline V gene lookup returns CDR1 SEHNR and CDR2 FQNEAQ (reference sequence). J gave up 5 bases and V 4 bases, and 10 bases lay outside the gene matches. The CDR3 loop spans 15 amino acids. The chain's CDR3 is CASSYSQGARNEQYF. Written as DNA, the CDR3 is TGTGCCAGCAGCTATTCGCAGGGGGCGCGGAACGAGCAGTACTTC.

This clone has only one observation. The gene calls are TRBV19 and TRBJ1-5; 7 bases align to TRBD1. Trimming took 2 bases from V and 7 from J; bases not matched to a gene: 17. Germline CDR1 reads LNHDA; CDR2 reads SQIVND (reference sequence). This CDR3 has 18 residues. CDR3: CASSIMRRDSASGQPQHF. The DNA of the CDR3 is TGTGCCAGTAGTATAATGAGGCGGGACAGTGCGAGTGGCCAGCCCCAGCATTTT.

This chain uses TRBV6-5 with TRBJ2-7, with 10 bases lining up with TRBD1. J gave up 7 bases and V 6 bases, and 9 bases lay outside the gene matches. This CDR3 comprises 14 residues. Germline CDR1 and CDR2: MNHEY and SVGAGI. CDR3 protein: CASSRTGGPWEQYF. CDR3 nucleotides: TGTGCCAGCAGCCGGACAGGGGGTCCATGGGAGCAGTACTTC.

The chain has TRBV27 and TRBJ2-7, with a possible D match to TRBD1 (6 bases). The CDR3 sequence is 17 residues long. Per germline, CDR1 MNHEY and CDR2 SMNVEV (reference sequence). The germline V and J ends were trimmed by 3 bases and 5 bases, with 23 bases remaining between them. The CDR3 nucleotides read TGTGCCAGCAGTTTCGCTCCACCGGGGCAGGGGAAAGACGAGCAGTACTTC. The encoded protein is CASSFAPPGQGKDEQYF.

V and J are TRBV19 and TRBJ1-6, with D possibly matching TRBD1 (5 bases). CDR3 length equals 14 residues. Trimming pared 5 bases from V and 10 bases from J, leaving 15 bases between. From germline, CDR1 is LNHDA and CDR2 SQIVND (reference sequence). The chain's CDR3 is CASSYPGLGSPLHF. The CDR3 DNA reads TGTGCCAGTAGTTATCCGGGACTCGGATCACCCCTCCACTTT.

The chain is built from TRBV3-1 (or the pseudogene TRBV3-2) and TRBJ1-2; TRBD1 matches 9 bases. V dropped 4 bases and J dropped 1; count of bases not matched to a gene: 7. Germline assignment: CDR1 LGHDT and CDR2 YNNKEL (reference sequence). The CDR3 consists of 16 residues. For the CDR3, the DNA is TGTGCCAGCAGCCCACGTAACAGGGGGCATAACTATGGCTACACCTTC. Protein: CASSPRNRGHNYGYTF.